This TCR beta chain was identified during a study of blood T cell repertoires in COVID-19. The CDR3 runs 13 residues. V shed 9 bases and J 4 bases; nucleotides not matched to a gene: 5. Looked up from germline, CDR1 is SNHLY and CDR2 is FYNNEI. Clones were sequenced by immunoSEQ multiplex PCR, and TCRdb holds only the in-frame ones, with some missing. This table holds 250,000 or so clones, 70% to 90% found once. The TCR comes from a man between 25 and 39 years old who had recovered from COVID-19. Material for sequencing was PBMCs or T cells enriched from blood (not recorded which). The genes are TRBV2 and TRBJ1-5; TRBD1 agrees at 8 bases. CDR3 amino acids: CASADRENQPQHF. In nucleotides, the CDR3 is TGTGCCAGTGCGGACAGGGAGAATCAGCCCCAGCATTTT.